This T cell receptor beta chain was captured in a study of blood T cells in healthy people across ages. Study-level findings and limits: Investigators viewed diversity estimates from one million T cells as underestimates, the study reported. Per million T cells, the diversity of TCR beta decreased roughly linearly as age advanced.

With a J-beta primer mix and a sample-barcoded 5' primer, a second PCR ran about 7 to 12 cycles. Each of the samples gave a minimum of 3 million paired-end reads that contained CDR3. TCRdb re-analysed the 5' RACE reads in MiXCR, keeping a single row per CDR3 protein. The profile covers roughly 680,000 distinct CDR3 sequences, with under 65% appearing a single time and 13% taken by the ten largest. Concerning this clonotype: Its antigen is still unknown.

The CDR3 covers 12 residues. Germline loops: CDR1 MGHDK, CDR2 SYGVNS. Trimming pared 8 bases from V and 11 bases from J, leaving 18 bases between. V and J are TRBV25-1 and TRBJ2-5; no clear D gene. Sequences were obtained from blood. The TCR comes from a woman aged 80 or over in good health. The CDR3 region is CASGKTSNEQYF. In nucleotides, the CDR3 is TGTGCCAGCGGTAAAACGAGTAATGAGCAGTACTTC.